This TCR beta chain was retrieved from a study of shared clonotypes between healthy human individuals. Looking at the study overall: CD4 naive and memory got three plates each, CD8 naive two, CD8 memory one.

The method was immunoSEQ multiplex PCR; TCRdb's version includes in-frame clones alone and lacks a portion of them. The data contain roughly 2 million clones, just under 95% of them singletons. CD8 cells classed as naive were CD45RO-negative and positively selected for CCR7, excluding terminally differentiated effector memory CD45RA+ cells. CDR1 is SGHTA and CDR2 is FQGNSA in the germline V gene. The CDR3 runs 16 residues. Deletions cut 7 bases from V and 5 bases from J, with 23 bases between. The specimen was naive CD8+ T cells sorted from blood. The TCR was taken from a young man in good health. V is TRBV7-2 and J is TRBJ2-5, with a possible D match to TRBD2 (5 bases). This chain's CDR3 is CASIPLLGGSFETQYF. CDR3 bases: TGTGCCAGCATCCCTCTCCTAGGAGGTTCCTTCGAGACCCAGTACTTC.